Given below is one T cell receptor (beta chain) in context. Its antigen is unknown. The sample belongs to a study of CD4 T cells in relation to SARS-CoV-2 and coronaviruses. Study at large: After roughly ten days of antigen culture, PBMC TCR beta CDR3s were sequenced.

Clones were read by immunoSEQ multiplex PCR, and TCRdb kept only the in-frame ones, dropping some. The sample includes 15,000 to 20,000 clones, almost 75% of them seen just once. Before the COVID-19 pandemic, during about 2010-2018, CD4+ T cells were taken from unexposed donors. The cells were cultured for approximately ten days before CD4+ T cells were isolated. As cell numbers allowed, unexposed-donor CD4+ T cells faced SARS-CoV-2 S/N and four cold-coronavirus spikes. CDR1 is SNHLY, CDR2 FYNNEI, per germline. CDR3 length: 13 residues. Trimming stripped 3 bases from V and 6 bases from J, with 9 bases between. Study-wide findings and caveats: Crossreactivity was assessed only for spike protein, not other viral proteins.

The sample was CD4+ T cells from PBMCs, cultured in vitro. This chain connects TRBV2 to TRBJ1-3; D ambiguous. This receptor was taken from a human donor in good health. The CDR3 DNA sequence: TGTGCCAGCAGTGACTCACAAGAAAACACCATATATTTT. Residues: CASSDSQENTIYF.